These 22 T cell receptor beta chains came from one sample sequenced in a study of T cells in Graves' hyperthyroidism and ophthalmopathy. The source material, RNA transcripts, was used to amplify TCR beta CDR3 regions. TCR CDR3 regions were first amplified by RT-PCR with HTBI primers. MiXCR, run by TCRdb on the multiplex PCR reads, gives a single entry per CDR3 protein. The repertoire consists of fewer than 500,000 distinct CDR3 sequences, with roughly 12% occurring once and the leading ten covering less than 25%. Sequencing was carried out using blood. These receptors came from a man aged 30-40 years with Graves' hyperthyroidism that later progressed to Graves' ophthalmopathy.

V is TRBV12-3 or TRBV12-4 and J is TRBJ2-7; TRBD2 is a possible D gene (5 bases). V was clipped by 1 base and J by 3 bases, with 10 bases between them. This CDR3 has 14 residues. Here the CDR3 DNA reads TGTGCCAGCAGTTTAGTTGGTAGCGTCTACGAGCAGTACTTC. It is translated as CASSLVGSVYEQYF.

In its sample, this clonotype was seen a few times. The CDR3 loop reads CASSLRSRADTQYF. CDR3 sequence (DNA): TGTGCCAGCAGCCTACGTTCCAGAGCCGATACGCAGTATTTT. The J gene is TRBJ2-3, the V gene TRBV3-1; D ambiguous. CDR3 size: 14 residues. Germline assignment: CDR1 LGHDT and CDR2 YNNKEL (reference sequence). With 4 bases removed from V and 6 bases from J, the gap between germline ends came to 14 bases.

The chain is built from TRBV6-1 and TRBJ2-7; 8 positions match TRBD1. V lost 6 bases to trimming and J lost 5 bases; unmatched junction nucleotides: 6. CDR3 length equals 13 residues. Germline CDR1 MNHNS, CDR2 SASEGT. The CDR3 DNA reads TGTGCCAGCAGAGGACAGGGTTCACACGAGCAGTACTTC. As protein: CASRGQGSHEQYF.

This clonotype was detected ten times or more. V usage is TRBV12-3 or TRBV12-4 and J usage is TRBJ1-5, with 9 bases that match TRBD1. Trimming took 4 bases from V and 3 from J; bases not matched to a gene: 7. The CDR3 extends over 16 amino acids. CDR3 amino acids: CASSSPGQGYNQPQHF. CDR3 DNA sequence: TGTGCCAGCAGTTCTCCGGGACAGGGTTACAATCAGCCCCAGCATTTT.

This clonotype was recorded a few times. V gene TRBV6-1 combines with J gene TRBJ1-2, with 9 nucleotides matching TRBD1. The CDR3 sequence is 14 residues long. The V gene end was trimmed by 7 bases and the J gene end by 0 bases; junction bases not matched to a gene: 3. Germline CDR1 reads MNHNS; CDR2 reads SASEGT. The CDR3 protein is CASTGTGSNYGYTF. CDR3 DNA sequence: TGTGCCAGCACTGGGACAGGGTCTAACTATGGCTACACCTTC.

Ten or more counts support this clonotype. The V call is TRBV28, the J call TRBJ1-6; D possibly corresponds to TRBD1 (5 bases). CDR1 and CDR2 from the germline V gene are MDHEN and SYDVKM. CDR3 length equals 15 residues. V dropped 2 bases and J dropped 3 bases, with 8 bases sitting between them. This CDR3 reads CASSLQGNYNSPLHF. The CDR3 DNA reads TGTGCCAGCAGTTTACAGGGAAACTATAATTCACCCCTCCACTTT.

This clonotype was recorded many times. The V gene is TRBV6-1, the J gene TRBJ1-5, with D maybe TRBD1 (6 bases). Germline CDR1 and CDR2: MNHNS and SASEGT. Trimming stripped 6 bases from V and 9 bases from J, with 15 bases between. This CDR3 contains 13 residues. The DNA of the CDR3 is TGTGCCAGCAGGCCCAGGGGTCTCTGGCCCCAGCATTTT. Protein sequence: CASRPRGLWPQHF.

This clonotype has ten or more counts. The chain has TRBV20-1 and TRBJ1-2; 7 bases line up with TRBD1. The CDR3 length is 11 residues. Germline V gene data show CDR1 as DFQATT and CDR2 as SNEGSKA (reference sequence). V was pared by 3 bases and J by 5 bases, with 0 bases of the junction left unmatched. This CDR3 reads CSARTGYGYTF. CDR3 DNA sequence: TGCAGTGCTAGGACAGGGTATGGCTACACCTTC.

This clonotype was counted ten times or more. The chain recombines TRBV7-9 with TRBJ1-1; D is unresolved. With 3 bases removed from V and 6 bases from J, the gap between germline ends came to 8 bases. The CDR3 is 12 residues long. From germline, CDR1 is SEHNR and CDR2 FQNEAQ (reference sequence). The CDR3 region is CASSFMGPEAFF. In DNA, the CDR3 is TGTGCCAGCAGCTTTATGGGCCCTGAAGCTTTCTTT.

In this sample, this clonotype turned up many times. The CDR3 DNA sequence: TGTGCCAGCAGAAACACAGGGGCCAGCAATCAGCCCCAGCATTTT. It is translated as CASRNTGASNQPQHF. This chain connects TRBV2 to TRBJ1-5; 7 positions agree with TRBD1. CDR3 size: 15 residues. In germline, CDR1 is SNHLY, CDR2 FYNNEI. The V gene end was trimmed by 6 bases and the J gene end by 1 base; junction bases not matched to a gene: 6. Full variable domain (missing parts from reference TRBV2 and TRBJ1-5): EPEVTQTPSHQVTQMGQEVILRCVPISNHLYFYWYRQILGQKVEFLVSFYNNEISEKSEIFDDQFSVERPDGSNFTLKIRSTKLEDSAMYFCASRNTGASNQPQHFGDGTRLSIL.

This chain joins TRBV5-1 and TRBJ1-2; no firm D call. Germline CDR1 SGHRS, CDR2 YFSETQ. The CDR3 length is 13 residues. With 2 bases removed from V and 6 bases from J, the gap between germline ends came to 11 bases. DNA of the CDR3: TGCGCCAGCAGCTTTCCCTCAACGGATGGCTACACCTTC. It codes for CASSFPSTDGYTF.

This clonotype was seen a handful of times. The CDR3 spells CASRLTGVNSPLHF. Here the CDR3 DNA reads TGCGCCAGCAGATTGACAGGCGTTAATTCACCCCTCCACTTT. The J gene is TRBJ1-6, the V gene TRBV5-1, with D perhaps TRBD1 (6 bases). The V end was cut by 5 bases, the J end by 6 bases, with 12 bases between. Germline loops: CDR1 SGHRS, CDR2 YFSETQ. The CDR3 totals 14 residues.

The CDR3 DNA reads TGCAGCTTCCGGGACTCTGAGACCCAGTACTTC. Protein product: CSFRDSETQYF. This sequence joins TRBV29-1 and TRBJ2-5; weak D call: TRBD2 (6 bases). CDR1 and CDR2 from the germline V gene are SQVTM and ANQGSEA. V lost 8 bases, J lost 5 bases, and 12 bases lay in between. CDR3 length equals 11 residues.

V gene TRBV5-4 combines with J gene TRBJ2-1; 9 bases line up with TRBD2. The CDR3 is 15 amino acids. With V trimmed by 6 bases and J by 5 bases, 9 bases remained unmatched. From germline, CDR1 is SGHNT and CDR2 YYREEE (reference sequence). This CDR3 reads CASTPWASGDNEQFF. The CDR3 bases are TGTGCCAGCACCCCCTGGGCTAGCGGGGACAATGAGCAGTTCTTC.

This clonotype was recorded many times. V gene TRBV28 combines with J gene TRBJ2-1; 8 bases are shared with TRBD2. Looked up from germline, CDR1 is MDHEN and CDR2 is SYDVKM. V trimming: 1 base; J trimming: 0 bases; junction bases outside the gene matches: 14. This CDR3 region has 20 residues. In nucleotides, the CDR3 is TGTGCCAGCAGTTTATATAGGCGGGGGGCGGGGACGAGCTCCTACAATGAGCAGTTCTTC. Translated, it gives CASSLYRRGAGTSSYNEQFF.

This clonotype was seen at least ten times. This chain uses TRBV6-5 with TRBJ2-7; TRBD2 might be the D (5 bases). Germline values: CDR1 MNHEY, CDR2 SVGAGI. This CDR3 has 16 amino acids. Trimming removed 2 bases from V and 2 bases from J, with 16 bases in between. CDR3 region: CASSYGGAGLTYEQYF. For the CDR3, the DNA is TGTGCCAGCAGTTACGGAGGAGCCGGCCTCACCTACGAGCAGTACTTC.

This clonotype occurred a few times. CDR3 nucleotide sequence: TGTGCCAGTAGTATATTGGCGACAGGGAGTGAAGCTTTCTTT. This gives the protein CASSILATGSEAFF. The chain has TRBV19 and TRBJ1-1; 7 bases line up with TRBD1. The CDR3 is 14 amino acids. V trimming: 2 bases; J trimming: 7 bases; junction bases outside the gene matches: 7. Germline values: CDR1 LNHDA, CDR2 SQIVND (reference sequence).

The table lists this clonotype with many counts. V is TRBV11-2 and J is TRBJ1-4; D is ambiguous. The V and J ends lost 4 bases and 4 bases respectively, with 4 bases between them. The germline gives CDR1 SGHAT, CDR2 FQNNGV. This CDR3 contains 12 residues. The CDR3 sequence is CASSSHNEKLFF. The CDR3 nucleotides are TGTGCCAGCAGCTCCCATAATGAAAAACTGTTTTTT. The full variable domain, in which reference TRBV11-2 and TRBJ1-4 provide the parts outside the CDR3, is EAGVAQSPRYKIIEKRQSVAFWCNPISGHATLYWYQQILGQGPKLLIQFQNNGVVDDSQLPKDRFSAERLKGVDSTLKIQPAKLEDSAVYLCASSSHNEKLFFGSGTQLSVL.

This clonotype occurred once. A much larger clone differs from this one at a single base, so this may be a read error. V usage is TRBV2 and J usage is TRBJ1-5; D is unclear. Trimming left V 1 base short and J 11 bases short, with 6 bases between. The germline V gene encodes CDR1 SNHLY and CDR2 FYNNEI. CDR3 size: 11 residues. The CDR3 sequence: CASSEGRSQHF. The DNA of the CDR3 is TGTGCCAGCAGTGAAGGCCGGTCCCAGCATTTT.

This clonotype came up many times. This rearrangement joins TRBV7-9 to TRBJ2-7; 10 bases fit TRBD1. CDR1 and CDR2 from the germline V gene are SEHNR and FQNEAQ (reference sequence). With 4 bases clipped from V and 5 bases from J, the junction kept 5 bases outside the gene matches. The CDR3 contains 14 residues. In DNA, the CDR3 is TGTGCCAGCAGCTCCCGGGACAGGGGCCACGAGCAGTACTTC. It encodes CASSSRDRGHEQYF. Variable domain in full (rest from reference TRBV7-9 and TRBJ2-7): DTGVSQNPRHKITKRGQNVTFRCDPISEHNRLYWYRQTLGQGPEFLTYFQNEAQLEKSRLLSDRFSAERPKGSFSTLEIQRTEQGDSAMYLCASSSRDRGHEQYFGPGTRLTVT.

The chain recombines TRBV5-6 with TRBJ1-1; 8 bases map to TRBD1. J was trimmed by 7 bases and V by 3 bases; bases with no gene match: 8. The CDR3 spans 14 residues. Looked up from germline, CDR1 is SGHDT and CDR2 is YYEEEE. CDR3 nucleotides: TGTGCCAGCAGCTGGACCGGGACAGGATATGAAGCTTTCTTT. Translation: CASSWTGTGYEAFF.

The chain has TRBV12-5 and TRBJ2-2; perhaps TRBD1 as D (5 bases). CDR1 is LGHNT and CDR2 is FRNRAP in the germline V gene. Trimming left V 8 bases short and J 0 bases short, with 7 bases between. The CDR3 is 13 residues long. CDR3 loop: CASLGPNTGELFF. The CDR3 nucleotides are TGTGCTAGTTTGGGGCCGAACACCGGGGAGCTGTTTTTT.